Given below is one TCR beta chain in context. The sample originates from a study of blood T cell repertoires in COVID-19. Measured with immunoSEQ multiplex PCR; TCRdb has only the in-frame clones, and not every one. The sample comprises under 300,000 clones, more than 80% of which are singletons, and under 3% rests with the top ten. The specimen sequenced was PBMCs or T cells enriched from blood (not recorded which). The receptor was derived from a woman younger than 30 who had recovered from COVID-19.

Written as DNA, the CDR3 is TGTGCCAGCAGTAGAACCGGGACAGGGCGGACAGATACGCAGTATTTT. It yields the protein CASSRTGTGRTDTQYF. The chain recombines TRBV28 with TRBJ2-3; 9 bases map to TRBD1. V shed 5 bases, J shed 3 bases, and the junction held 9 bases outside the gene matches. The germline gives CDR1 MDHEN, CDR2 SYDVKM. This CDR3 is built from 16 residues.